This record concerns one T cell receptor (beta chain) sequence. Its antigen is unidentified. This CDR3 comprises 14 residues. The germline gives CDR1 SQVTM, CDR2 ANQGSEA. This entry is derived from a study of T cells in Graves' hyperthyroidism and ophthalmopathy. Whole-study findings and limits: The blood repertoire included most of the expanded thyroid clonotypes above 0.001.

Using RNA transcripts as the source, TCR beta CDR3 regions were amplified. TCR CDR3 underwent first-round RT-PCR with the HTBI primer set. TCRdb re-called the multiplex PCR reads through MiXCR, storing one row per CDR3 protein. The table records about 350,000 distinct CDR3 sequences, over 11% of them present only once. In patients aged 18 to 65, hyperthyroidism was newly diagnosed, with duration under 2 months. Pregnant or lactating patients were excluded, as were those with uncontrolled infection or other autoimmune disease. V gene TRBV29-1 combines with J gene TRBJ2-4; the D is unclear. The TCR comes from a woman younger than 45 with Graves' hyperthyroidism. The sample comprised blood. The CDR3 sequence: CSRSRLLAKNIQYF. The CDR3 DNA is TGCTCACGTTCCCGACTGTTAGCCAAAAACATTCAGTACTTC.